This is a list of T cell receptor beta chains from one sample in a study of cytomegalovirus exposure and HLA in healthy donors. The repertoire was sequenced with immunoSEQ multiplex PCR; TCRdb's copy has only in-frame clones and lacks some. The table records some 150,000 clones, more than 60% of them present only once. Sequencing used PBMCs. The receptors shown here come from a man aged 40-49 years in good health and CMV-seronegative. CDR3s include the opening cysteine and the closing phenylalanine or tryptophan. The D gene is left open where the match is weak. Some rows mark clone size as missing; the rest say once, few, many or name a class of expanded clone.

>TRBJ2-7|NA|NA|TRBV7-2
CASSLGRGSYEQYF
TGTGCCAGCAGCTTAGGGAGGGGTTCCTACGAGCAGTACTTC
>TRBJ2-7|NA|NA|TRBV28
CASSTFATVSF
TGTGCCAGCAGTACCTTCGCGACAGTCTCCTTC
>TRBJ1-2|TRBD1|NA|TRBV27
CASSPWTGGTYGYTF
TGTGCCAGCAGTCCGTGGACAGGGGGGACCTATGGCTACACCTTC
>TRBJ2-1|TRBD2|NA|TRBV7-2
CASSSPGLPMDEQFF
TGTGCCAGCAGCTCCCCGGGACTACCTATGGATGAGCAGTTCTTC
>TRBJ1-1|NA|NA|TRBV5-1
CASSSSIGTEAFF
TGCGCCAGCAGCTCCTCCATCGGCACTGAAGCTTTCTTT
>TRBJ1-6|TRBD1|NA|TRBV6-5
CASSPGTGGRSLLHF
TGTGCCAGCAGTCCCGGGACAGGGGGCCGGTCACTCCTCCACTTT
>TRBJ2-3|NA|few|TRBV4-3
CASSPRLGTDTQYF
TGCGCCAGCAGCCCCCGACTAGGCACAGATACGCAGTATTTT
>TRBJ2-3|NA|NA|TRBV5-6
CASSFGITTDTQYF
TGTGCCAGCAGCTTCGGTATCACCACAGATACGCAGTATTTT
>TRBJ1-3|NA|NA|TRBV11-1
CASSAMTDRFGNTIYF
TGTGCCAGCAGCGCAATGACAGATCGTTTCGGAAACACCATATATTTT
>TRBJ1-6|TRBD1|few|TRBV6-4
CASGDGTGNSPLHF
TGTGCCAGCGGAGATGGGACAGGGAATTCACCCCTCCACTTT
>TRBJ2-7|TRBD1|NA|TRBV4-1
CASSQVGQDPREQYF
TGCGCCAGCAGCCAAGTAGGACAGGACCCGAGGGAGCAGTACTTC
>TRBJ2-4|TRBD2|once|TRBV11-2
CASSLASGLLAKNIQYF
TGTGCCAGCAGCTTGGCTAGCGGCTTACTAGCCAAAAACATTCAGTACTTC
>TRBJ1-2|NA|NA|TRBV10-3
CALWGGLYGYTF
TGTGCCCTGTGGGGGGGGCTCTATGGCTACACCTTC
>TRBJ1-5|TRBD1|few|TRBV10-3
CASSPQTGANQPQHF
TGTGCCAGCAGTCCACAGACAGGGGCGAATCAGCCCCAGCATTTT
>TRBJ1-1|TRBD1|NA|TRBV5-1
CASSWMTGAVDTEAFF
TGCGCCAGCAGCTGGATGACAGGGGCGGTCGACACTGAAGCTTTCTTT
>TRBJ2-7|NA|NA|TRBV7-9
CSSSLDLYEQYF
TGTTCCAGCAGCTTAGATTTATACGAGCAGTACTTC
>TRBJ2-7|TRBD1|NA|TRBV6-5
CASSYSGSRGIDEQYF
TGTGCCAGCAGTTACTCGGGTAGCAGGGGGATCGACGAGCAGTACTTC
>TRBJ2-7|NA|NA|TRBV7-2
CASSLVGGNTYEQYF
TGTGCCAGCAGCTTAGTAGGGGGTAATACCTACGAGCAGTACTTC
>TRBJ2-1|NA|NA|TRBV7-2
CASRVSPLPYNEQFF
TGTGCCAGCAGGGTAAGCCCATTACCCTACAATGAGCAGTTCTTC
>TRBJ2-5|TRBD1|NA|TRBV6-5
CASSTGTGGQETQYF
TGTGCCAGCAGTACCGGGACAGGGGGTCAGGAGACCCAGTACTTC
>TRBJ2-1|NA|NA|TRBV2
CASSRNSKVDEQFF
TGTGCCAGCAGCCGAAACTCCAAAGTCGATGAGCAGTTCTTC
>TRBJ2-5|NA|once|TRBV29-1
CSVEDWSFGTQYF
TGCAGCGTTGAAGATTGGTCATTCGGGACCCAGTACTTC
>TRBJ2-3|NA|NA|TRBV9
CASSVRSTGGVTDTQYF
TGTGCCAGCAGCGTACGGAGCACAGGAGGGGTTACAGATACGCAGTATTTT
>TRBJ1-5|NA|NA|TRBV5-8
CASSLVGGGDGNQPQHF
TGTGCCAGCAGCTTGGTGGGCGGGGGAGATGGCAATCAGCCCCAGCATTTT
>TRBJ2-3|NA|NA|TRBV7-2
CASSLQGPDTQYF
TGTGCCAGCAGCCTCCAGGGTCCAGATACGCAGTATTTT
>TRBJ1-1|NA|NA|TRBV9
CASSVGTGVTEAFF
TGTGCCAGCAGCGTCGGTACGGGTGTCACTGAAGCTTTCTTT
>TRBJ1-4|NA|NA|TRBV30
CASVYSTGLEKLFF
TGTGCCAGTGTTTACTCCACAGGGCTGGAAAAACTGTTTTTT
>TRBJ1-4|NA|NA|TRBV30
CAWSVRDTSPNEKLFF
TGTGCCTGGAGTGTACGGGACACCAGTCCTAATGAAAAACTGTTTTTT
>TRBJ2-1|TRBD2|NA|TRBV27
CASSRTSGGASNEQFF
TGTGCCAGCAGTCGTACCAGCGGGGGGGCATCCAATGAGCAGTTCTTC
>TRBJ2-7|NA|NA|TRBV5-4
CASSIGHQGYEQYF
TGTGCCAGCAGCATAGGACACCAAGGCTACGAGCAGTACTTC
>TRBJ1-2|NA|NA|TRBV6-6
CASSYSKGNYGYTF
TGTGCCAGCAGTTACTCGAAGGGGAACTATGGCTACACCTTC
>TRBJ1-1|NA|many|TRBV7-3
CASSKEMNTEAFF
TGTGCCAGCAGTAAGGAGATGAACACTGAAGCTTTCTTT
>TRBJ1-2|NA|NA|TRBV19
CARSNRPAGPNYGYTF
TGTGCCAGAAGTAACCGTCCGGCGGGGCCTAACTATGGCTACACCTTC
>TRBJ2-4|TRBD2|few|TRBV28
CASSWKLAGGDIQYF
TGTGCCAGCAGTTGGAAGTTAGCGGGGGGTGACATTCAGTACTTC